These T cell receptor beta chains were read from a single sample in a study of OX40 agonist ivuxolimab in advanced cancers. Using immunoSEQ multiplex PCR, the repertoire was profiled, and TCRdb retains in-frame clones only, with some absent. The sample has 55,000 to 80,000 clones, roughly four fifths seen once. Material: CD4+ or CD8+ T cells sorted from blood, obtained in a trial of the OX40 agonist ivuxolimab. The receptors originated from an adult with an advanced solid tumor such as melanoma, head and neck, liver or kidney cancer. CDR3s leave out the opening cysteine and the closing phenylalanine or tryptophan.

TRBJ1-4 | TRBV5-1 | ASSFWPNEKLF
TRBJ1-3 | TRBV19 | ASSRDRDSGNTIY
TRBJ2-7 | TRBV19 | ASSPGHPYEQY
TRBJ1-2 | TRBV30 | ASAGTGLPGYT
TRBJ2-5 | TRBV5-8 | ASSFLRQDQETQY
TRBJ2-3 | TRBV29-1 | SVNPRGGRADTQY
TRBJ1-5 | TRBV30 | AWTTRGHNQPQH
TRBJ2-1 | TRBV30 | AWRTHRNNEQF
TRBJ2-3 | TRBV14 | ASSPLTSGTTDTQY
TRBJ2-2 | TRBV5-6 | ASSFLTSDTGELF
TRBJ2-2 | TRBV7-2 | ASSPLDRGGNGELF
TRBJ1-1 | TRBV6-5 | ASSYSMGASTEAF
TRBJ2-1 | TRBV10-3 | AISDTSGGSYNEQF
TRBJ1-2 | TRBV7-9 | ASSFQGVGHGYT
TRBJ1-2 | TRBV18 | ASSDTTESKYGYT
TRBJ2-7 | TRBV11-2 | ASSRDRMAYEQY
TRBJ1-2 | TRBV10-3 | AISDKQGTYGYT
TRBJ2-6 | TRBV7-3 | ASSLIRDRYSGANVLT
TRBJ1-1 | TRBV20-1 | SASGTEAF
TRBJ2-7 | TRBV11-2 | ASSLLAGGHEQY
TRBJ2-6 | TRBV5-1 | ASSPRTGSNSGANVLT
TRBJ2-3 | TRBV15 | ATSREAGGADTQY
TRBJ2-1 | TRBV9 | ASSPDPRGPGNEQF
TRBJ2-5 | TRBV19 | ASSIAHRAETQY
TRBJ1-3 | TRBV6-1 | ASSEQGGNTIY
TRBJ1-2 | TRBV2 | ASYGTDSNYGYT
TRBJ1-5 | TRBV10-1 | ASSTGFNQPQH
TRBJ1-5 | TRBV27 | ASSPGTGVYQPQH
TRBJ1-5 | TRBV2 | ASSVSRGTYQPQH
TRBJ2-1 | TRBV5-1 | ASSLGGGRDNEQF
TRBJ2-5 | TRBV15 | ATSRELVLTYQETQY
TRBJ2-3 | TRBV11-3 | ASSPYREEDTQY